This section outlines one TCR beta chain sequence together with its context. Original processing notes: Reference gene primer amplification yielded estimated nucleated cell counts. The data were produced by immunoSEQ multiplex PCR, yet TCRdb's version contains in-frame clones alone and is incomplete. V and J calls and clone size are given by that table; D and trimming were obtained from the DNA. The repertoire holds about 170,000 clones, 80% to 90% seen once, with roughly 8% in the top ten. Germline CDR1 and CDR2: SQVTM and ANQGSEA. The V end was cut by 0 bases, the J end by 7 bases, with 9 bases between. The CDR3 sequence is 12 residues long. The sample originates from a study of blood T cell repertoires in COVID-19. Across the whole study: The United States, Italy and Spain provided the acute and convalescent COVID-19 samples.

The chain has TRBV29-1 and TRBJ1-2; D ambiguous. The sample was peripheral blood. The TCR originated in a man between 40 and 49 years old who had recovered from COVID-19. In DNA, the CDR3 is TGCAGCGTTGAAGACCCCCGAGGTGGCTACACCTTC. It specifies CSVEDPRGGYTF.